Following are 23 T cell receptor beta chains from one sample sequenced in a study of blood T cell repertoires in COVID-19. Sequencing was performed with immunoSEQ multiplex PCR; in TCRdb, only in-frame clones are kept and a portion is missing. This sample has fewer than 250,000 clones; 80% to 90% occur once, and the top ten carry approximately 4%. Input material: PBMCs or T cells enriched from blood (not recorded which). These receptors were taken from a woman in her thirties or forties who had been exposed to COVID-19.

The chain uses TRBV10-3 and TRBJ2-5; TRBD1 matches 8 bases. Germline V gene sequence: CDR1 ENHRY, CDR2 SYGVKD. Germline trimming cut 4 bases from V and 4 bases from J; bases unmatched to any gene: 5. The CDR3 consists of 14 residues. The CDR3 nucleotides are TGTGCCATCAGTGGACAGGGGAGTTCAGAGACCCAGTACTTC. This sequence encodes CAISGQGSSETQYF.

The table lists this clone with a count of one. The chain recombines TRBV19 with TRBJ1-2; TRBD1 aligns across 9 bases. V was clipped by 3 bases and J by 8 bases; unmatched bases: 10. The CDR3 totals 15 residues. Germline V gene lookup returns CDR1 LNHDA and CDR2 SQIVND (reference sequence). The CDR3: CASSMGVDRGRGYTF. The CDR3 bases are TGTGCCAGTAGTATGGGTGTGGACAGGGGTCGGGGCTACACCTTC.

The chain uses TRBV5-6 and TRBJ1-1; TRBD1 is a possible D gene (5 bases). The CDR3 is made up of 14 amino acids. Germline CDR1 is SGHDT and CDR2 is YYEEEE. V lost 1 base and J 4 bases, leaving 11 bases between the germline ends. CDR3 DNA sequence: TGTGCCAGCAGCTTGAACGCAGGGCGCACTGAAGCTTTCTTT. It specifies CASSLNAGRTEAFF. Based on the CDR3 plus reference TRBV5-6 and TRBJ1-1, the full variable domain is DAGVTQSPTHLIKTRGQQVTLRCSPKSGHDTVSWYQQALGQGPQFIFQYYEEEERQRGNFPDRFSGHQFPNYSSELNVNALLLGDSALYLCASSLNAGRTEAFFGQGTRLTVV.

The CDR3 DNA sequence: TGTGCCAGCAAGCCTGGGCAATCGAACACTGAAGCTTTCTTT. Its translation: CASKPGQSNTEAFF. The V and J genes are TRBV11-2 and TRBJ1-1; unclear D gene. V shed 7 bases and J shed 1 base, with 13 bases lying between them. The germline CDR1 and CDR2 sequences are SGHAT and FQNNGV. The length of the CDR3 is 14 residues.

The chain combines TRBV27 with TRBJ1-2, with D tentatively TRBD1 (6 bases). Germline CDR1 reads MNHEY; CDR2 reads SMNVEV (reference sequence). This CDR3 contains 13 residues. Trimming took off 8 bases at V and 5 bases at J, with 15 bases between the two ends. The CDR3 DNA reads as TGTGCCAGCGGGAAGGACAGAGGGTATGGCTACACCTTC. Protein product: CASGKDRGYGYTF.

This chain uses TRBV27 with TRBJ1-1, with D tentatively TRBD1 (6 bases). Germline V CDR1 and CDR2: MNHEY, SMNVEV (reference sequence). The CDR3 length is 13 residues. V lost 6 bases and J lost 4, with 12 bases in between. The CDR3 DNA is TGTGCCAGCAGGGGACACATGGGCACTGAAGCTTTCTTT. It codes for CASRGHMGTEAFF.

This clone was picked up one time. The rearrangement links TRBV28 to TRBJ2-5; possibly TRBD2 for D (7 bases). V lost 2 bases to trimming and J lost 5 bases, with 15 bases between them. Germline V gene data show CDR1 as MDHEN and CDR2 as SYDVKM. The CDR3 has 15 residues. This chain's CDR3 is CASSLRRGLRETQYF. CDR3 bases: TGTGCCAGCAGTTTACGGCGGGGGCTTCGGGAGACCCAGTACTTC. The complete variable domain, with remaining parts taken from reference TRBV28 and TRBJ2-5, reads DVKVTQSSRYLVKRTGEKVFLECVQDMDHENMFWYRQDPGLGLRLIYFSYDVKMKEKGDIPEGYSVSREKKERFSLILESASTNQTSMYLCASSLRRGLRETQYFGPGTRLLVL.

The sample holds many counts of this clone. V is TRBV27 and J is TRBJ2-3; 10 bases map to TRBD2. J was trimmed by 1 base and V by 4 bases; bases with no gene match: 8. The V gene's germline CDR1 is MNHEY and CDR2 SMNVEV (reference sequence). The CDR3 runs to 17 residues. The CDR3 loop reads CASSYPLAGGGTDTQYF. The CDR3 DNA follows: TGTGCCAGCAGTTACCCTTTAGCGGGGGGAGGCACAGATACGCAGTATTTT.

The chain recombines TRBV27 with TRBJ2-5, with 12 nucleotides matching TRBD2. V shed 6 bases, J shed 5 bases, and the junction held 10 bases outside the gene matches. The germline CDR1 and CDR2 sequences are MNHEY and SMNVEV (reference sequence). The CDR3 runs 16 residues. In nucleotides, the CDR3 is TGTGCCAGCAGCTGGACCCTAGCGGGGGGGCGGGAGACCCAGTACTTC. It yields the protein CASSWTLAGGRETQYF.

This chain uses TRBV18 with TRBJ1-2; D is perhaps TRBD1 (6 bases). In germline, CDR1 is KGHSH, CDR2 LQKENI. This CDR3 comprises 14 residues. The germline V and J ends were trimmed by 8 bases and 3 bases, with 16 bases remaining between them. The CDR3 DNA follows: TGTGCCAGCCAGCATTCGCGACAGGACTATGGCTACACCTTC. Protein product: CASQHSRQDYGYTF.

The gene calls are TRBV29-1 and TRBJ2-2, with D perhaps matching TRBD1 (6 bases). CDR1 and CDR2 from the germline V gene are SQVTM and ANQGSEA. V dropped 4 bases and J dropped 10 bases, with 13 bases sitting between them. This CDR3 has 12 residues. The CDR3 sequence is CSVGGRGEELFF. CDR3 DNA sequence: TGCAGCGTTGGGGGCAGGGGCGAGGAGCTGTTTTTT.

V gene TRBV19 combines with J gene TRBJ1-2; D possibly corresponds to TRBD1 (5 bases). Germline V lookup: CDR1 LNHDA, CDR2 SQIVND (reference sequence). V gave up 3 bases and J gave up 3 bases, with 17 bases separating them. The CDR3 runs to 16 residues. The CDR3 DNA is TGTGCCAGTAGTATCGGGGGGACCCGAGGGGACTATGGCTACACCTTC. This sequence encodes CASSIGGTRGDYGYTF.

This chain joins TRBV18 and TRBJ2-7; 7 bases fit TRBD1. V shed 4 bases and J 4 bases; nucleotides not matched to a gene: 7. The germline V gene encodes CDR1 KGHSH and CDR2 LQKENI. The CDR3 runs 14 residues. In DNA form, the CDR3 reads TGTGCCAGCTCACAGGGGGCCCCGGATTACGAGCAGTACTTC. It yields the protein CASSQGAPDYEQYF.

This clone was detected a few times. V usage is TRBV28 and J usage is TRBJ1-6; D not resolved. The V gene's germline CDR1 is MDHEN and CDR2 SYDVKM. This CDR3 is built from 14 residues. Trimming cost V 3 bases and J 4 bases, with 7 bases left between them. The CDR3 region has the DNA TGTGCCAGCAGTTTGGTCAGGTATAATTCACCCCTCCACTTT. Amino acid sequence: CASSLVRYNSPLHF. The full variable domain, completed using reference TRBV28 and TRBJ1-6, is DVKVTQSSRYLVKRTGEKVFLECVQDMDHENMFWYRQDPGLGLRLIYFSYDVKMKEKGDIPEGYSVSREKKERFSLILESASTNQTSMYLCASSLVRYNSPLHFGNGTRLTVT.

The chain is built from TRBV3-1 (or the pseudogene TRBV3-2) and TRBJ2-7; D is possibly TRBD1 (6 bases). Germline V CDR1 and CDR2: LGHDT, YNNKEL (reference sequence). V lost 4 bases and J lost 0, with 22 bases in between. The CDR3 runs to 18 residues. The CDR3 protein is CASSRRPGQPLSSYEQYF. CDR3 DNA sequence: TGTGCCAGCAGCCGCCGACCTGGACAGCCCTTGAGCTCCTACGAGCAGTACTTC.

This chain joins TRBV7-9 and TRBJ2-5; D ambiguous. Germline V lookup: CDR1 SEHNR, CDR2 FQNEAQ (reference sequence). Trimming pared 4 bases from V and 0 bases from J, leaving 9 bases between. This CDR3 has 14 residues. DNA for the CDR3: TGTGCCAGCAGCTCAGTCGGGTACCAAGAGACCCAGTACTTC. It encodes CASSSVGYQETQYF.

The rearrangement joins TRBV7-8 to TRBJ1-4; 7 nucleotides agree with TRBD1. This CDR3 is built from 15 residues. CDR1 and CDR2 from the germline V gene are SGHVS and FQNEAQ. V was clipped by 5 bases and J by 2 bases; unmatched bases: 5. The CDR3 DNA sequence: TGTGCCAGCAGCCGGCCGGGACAGACTAATGAAAAACTGTTTTTT. This translates into CASSRPGQTNEKLFF.

This sequence joins TRBV29-1 and TRBJ1-2; D uncertain. Trimming pared 7 bases from V and 5 bases from J, leaving 14 bases between. CDR3 length: 12 amino acids. Germline CDR1 is SQVTM and CDR2 is ANQGSEA. The DNA of the CDR3 is TGCAGCGCCGAATCAGGCTATTATGGCTACACCTTC. Translating it yields CSAESGYYGYTF.

The V call is TRBV19, the J call TRBJ1-4, with a tentative D call TRBD1 (5 bases). In germline, CDR1 is LNHDA, CDR2 SQIVND (reference sequence). CDR3 size: 13 residues. V was clipped by 7 bases and J by 8 bases, with 14 bases between them. The CDR3 DNA is TGTGCCAGTAATCGGGGGGTTGAGGAAAAACTGTTTTTT. Its protein product is CASNRGVEEKLFF.

This clone was seen a few times. J is TRBJ2-3 and V is TRBV6-2 or TRBV6-3; 11 bases are a match to TRBD2. V lost 2 bases and J lost 1; bases outside the gene matches: 8. The CDR3 is 18 residues long. Germline V lookup: CDR1 MNHEY, CDR2 SVGEGT. The CDR3 DNA follows: TGTGCCAGCAGTTACGTGACTAGCGGGGTGATTCGCACAGATACGCAGTATTTT. Its translation: CASSYVTSGVIRTDTQYF.

The chain carries TRBV10-3 and TRBJ2-7; 10 bases line up with TRBD2. The V and J ends lost 3 bases and 4 bases, in that order; junction bases with no gene match: 6. Looked up from germline, CDR1 is ENHRY and CDR2 is SYGVKD. CDR3 length: 15 residues. The CDR3 sequence is CAISESGTSAYEQYF. The CDR3 DNA is TGTGCCATCAGTGAATCCGGGACTAGCGCTTACGAGCAGTACTTC.

This rearrangement joins TRBV7-9 to TRBJ1-6; weak D call: TRBD1 (6 bases). CDR3 length equals 17 residues. CDR1 and CDR2 from the germline V gene are SEHNR and FQNEAQ (reference sequence). V was cut by 0 bases and J by 0 bases, with 9 bases left in between. The DNA for the CDR3 is TGTGCCAGCAGCTTAGCGTTAGGGGGCTCCTATAATTCACCCCTCCACTTT. Its protein is CASSLALGGSYNSPLHF.

This chain joins TRBV12-3 or TRBV12-4 and TRBJ1-4; D is uncertain. Trimming pared 1 base from V and 11 bases from J, leaving 8 bases between. CDR3 length: 12 residues. The CDR3 reads CASSLETGKLFF. The DNA of the CDR3 is TGTGCCAGCAGTTTAGAAACGGGGAAACTGTTTTTT.